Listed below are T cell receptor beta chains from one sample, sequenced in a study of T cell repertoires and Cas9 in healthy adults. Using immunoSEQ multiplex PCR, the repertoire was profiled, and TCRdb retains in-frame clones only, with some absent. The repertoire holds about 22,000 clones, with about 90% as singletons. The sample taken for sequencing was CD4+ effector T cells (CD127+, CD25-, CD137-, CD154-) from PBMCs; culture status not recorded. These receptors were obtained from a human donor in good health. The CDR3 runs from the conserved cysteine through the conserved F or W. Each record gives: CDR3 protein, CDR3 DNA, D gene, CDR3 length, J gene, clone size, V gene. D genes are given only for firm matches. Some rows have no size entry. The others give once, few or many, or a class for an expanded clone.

CDR3aa: CASASGTGRSFPNYGYTF
CDR3nt: TGTGCCAGCGCCTCCGGGACAGGGCGATCATTCCCGAACTATGGCTACACCTTC
d_gene: TRBD1
len: 18
j_gene: TRBJ1-2
abundance: once
v_gene: TRBV7-2

CDR3aa: CASSLNRGQRENTEAFF
CDR3nt: TGTGCCAGCAGCTTAAACAGGGGACAACGTGAGAACACTGAAGCTTTCTTT
d_gene: TRBD1
len: 17
j_gene: TRBJ1-1
abundance: once
v_gene: TRBV7-8

CDR3aa: CASSLDPGANGNTIYF
CDR3nt: TGCGCCAGCAGCTTGGACCCGGGGGCGAACGGAAACACCATATATTTT
d_gene: -
len: 16
j_gene: TRBJ1-3
abundance: once
v_gene: TRBV5-1

CDR3aa: CASSEAGVLLHF
CDR3nt: TGTGCCAGCAGTGAAGCCGGAGTTCTCCTCCACTTT
d_gene: -
len: 12
j_gene: TRBJ1-6
abundance: -
v_gene: TRBV6-1

CDR3aa: CASSLRNYGYTF
CDR3nt: TGTGCCAGCAGCTTAAGGAACTATGGCTACACCTTC
d_gene: -
len: 12
j_gene: TRBJ1-2
abundance: -
v_gene: TRBV11-2

CDR3aa: CASSSRTGNYGYTF
CDR3nt: TGTGCCAGCAGTTCCCGGACAGGGAACTATGGCTACACCTTC
d_gene: TRBD1
len: 14
j_gene: TRBJ1-2
abundance: -
v_gene: TRBV27

CDR3aa: CASSSGRQGYGYTF
CDR3nt: TGTGCCAGCTCGTCAGGACGCCAGGGATATGGCTACACCTTC
d_gene: -
len: 14
j_gene: TRBJ1-2
abundance: -
v_gene: TRBV18

CDR3aa: CASSGRGRPYEQYF
CDR3nt: TGTGCCAGTTCCGGTAGGGGACGGCCCTACGAGCAGTACTTC
d_gene: -
len: 14
j_gene: TRBJ2-7
abundance: once
v_gene: TRBV19

CDR3aa: CASFAGEKLFF
CDR3nt: TGTGCCAGCTTCGCTGGGGAGAAGCTGTTTTTT
d_gene: -
len: 11
j_gene: TRBJ2-2
abundance: -
v_gene: TRBV6-1

CDR3aa: CASSQDQNSYEQYF
CDR3nt: TGCGCCAGCAGCCAGGACCAGAACTCCTACGAGCAGTACTTC
d_gene: -
len: 14
j_gene: TRBJ2-7
abundance: -
v_gene: TRBV4-3

CDR3aa: CASSQGQGGPEAFF
CDR3nt: TGCGCCAGCAGTCAGGGACAGGGTGGGCCTGAAGCTTTCTTT
d_gene: TRBD1
len: 14
j_gene: TRBJ1-1
abundance: few
v_gene: TRBV10-2

CDR3aa: CASSPGSSYEQYF
CDR3nt: TGTGCCAGCAGTCCCGGATCCTCCTACGAGCAGTACTTC
d_gene: -
len: 13
j_gene: TRBJ2-7
abundance: -
v_gene: TRBV5-4

CDR3aa: CASSPGTSSTDTQYF
CDR3nt: TGTGCCAGCAGTCCCGGGACTAGCAGCACAGATACGCAGTATTTT
d_gene: TRBD2
len: 15
j_gene: TRBJ2-3
abundance: -
v_gene: TRBV2

CDR3aa: CASSSLPGQPQHF
CDR3nt: TGTGCCAGCAGCTCCCTACCTGGACAGCCCCAGCATTTT
d_gene: -
len: 13
j_gene: TRBJ1-5
abundance: -
v_gene: TRBV11-2

CDR3aa: CASRKGKGFNNQPQHF
CDR3nt: TGTGCCAGTAGAAAGGGCAAAGGGTTTAACAATCAGCCCCAGCATTTT
d_gene: -
len: 16
j_gene: TRBJ1-5
abundance: -
v_gene: TRBV19

CDR3aa: CASREVNTEAFF
CDR3nt: TGCGCCAGCAGGGAGGTGAACACTGAAGCTTTCTTT
d_gene: -
len: 12
j_gene: TRBJ1-1
abundance: -
v_gene: TRBV5-1

CDR3aa: CASSSLWRQGAGGELFF
CDR3nt: TGTGCCAGTAGTTCCCTATGGCGGCAGGGGGCAGGCGGGGAGCTGTTTTTT
d_gene: TRBD1
len: 17
j_gene: TRBJ2-2
abundance: -
v_gene: TRBV19

CDR3aa: CASSLAGSSGNTIYF
CDR3nt: TGTGCCAGCAGCTTAGCGGGTTCCTCTGGAAACACCATATATTTT
d_gene: -
len: 15
j_gene: TRBJ1-3
abundance: -
v_gene: TRBV11-1

CDR3aa: CASSHRGTGANVLTF
CDR3nt: TGCGCCAGCAGCCACCGCGGGACTGGGGCCAACGTCCTGACTTTC
d_gene: -
len: 15
j_gene: TRBJ2-6
abundance: -
v_gene: TRBV4-3

CDR3aa: CASQGRSWGNQPQHF
CDR3nt: TGTGCCAGCCAGGGGAGGTCCTGGGGTAATCAGCCCCAGCATTTT
d_gene: -
len: 15
j_gene: TRBJ1-5
abundance: -
v_gene: TRBV28

CDR3aa: CASSLVGGKNIQYF
CDR3nt: TGCGCCAGCAGCTTGGTAGGGGGCAAAAACATTCAGTACTTC
d_gene: -
len: 14
j_gene: TRBJ2-4
abundance: -
v_gene: TRBV5-1

CDR3aa: CASSLVPTSGQETQYF
CDR3nt: TGCGCCAGCAGCTTGGTCCCCACTAGCGGCCAAGAGACCCAGTACTTC
d_gene: TRBD2
len: 16
j_gene: TRBJ2-5
abundance: -
v_gene: TRBV5-1

CDR3aa: CASSEQSSSPLHF
CDR3nt: TGTGCCAGCAGTGAACAGTCTTCTTCACCCCTCCACTTT
d_gene: -
len: 13
j_gene: TRBJ1-6
abundance: -
v_gene: TRBV25-1

CDR3aa: CATSRVTTFEAFF
CDR3nt: TGTGCCACCAGCAGAGTAACCACCTTCGAAGCTTTCTTT
d_gene: -
len: 13
j_gene: TRBJ1-1
abundance: -
v_gene: TRBV15

CDR3aa: CASSPQGVNTEAFF
CDR3nt: TGTGCCAGCAGCCCTCAGGGCGTGAACACTGAAGCTTTCTTT
d_gene: -
len: 14
j_gene: TRBJ1-1
abundance: -
v_gene: TRBV7-3

CDR3aa: CASSRGLRTTMNTEAFF
CDR3nt: TGTGCCAGTAGTAGGGGGCTCCGAACGACAATGAACACTGAAGCTTTCTTT
d_gene: -
len: 17
j_gene: TRBJ1-1
abundance: -
v_gene: TRBV19

CDR3aa: CASGNYGYTF
CDR3nt: TGTGCCAGTGGGAACTATGGCTACACCTTC
d_gene: -
len: 10
j_gene: TRBJ1-2
abundance: -
v_gene: TRBV28

CDR3aa: CASSSTPWVAGATDTQYF
CDR3nt: TGTGCCAGCAGCTCAACCCCTTGGGTAGCGGGGGCCACAGATACGCAGTATTTT
d_gene: TRBD2
len: 18
j_gene: TRBJ2-3
abundance: -
v_gene: TRBV7-2

CDR3aa: CASSIRDSHEAFF
CDR3nt: TGTGCCAGCAGTATCCGGGACAGCCATGAAGCTTTCTTT
d_gene: TRBD1
len: 13
j_gene: TRBJ1-1
abundance: -
v_gene: TRBV6-1

CDR3aa: CASSYSLSTDTQYF
CDR3nt: TGTGCCAGCAGTTACTCCCTTAGCACAGATACGCAGTATTTT
d_gene: -
len: 14
j_gene: TRBJ2-3
abundance: -
v_gene: TRBV6-5

CDR3aa: CASSLEFPGSSYNEQFF
CDR3nt: TGTGCCAGCAGTTTAGAGTTTCCAGGGAGCTCCTACAATGAGCAGTTCTTC
d_gene: -
len: 17
j_gene: TRBJ2-1
abundance: -
v_gene: TRBV27

CDR3aa: CASSEQNRDSGEQYF
CDR3nt: TGTGCCAGCAGTGAACAGAACAGGGACTCCGGCGAGCAGTACTTC
d_gene: -
len: 15
j_gene: TRBJ2-7
abundance: -
v_gene: TRBV2

CDR3aa: CASSNGANTGELFF
CDR3nt: TGCGCCAGCAGCAACGGGGCGAACACCGGGGAGCTGTTTTTT
d_gene: -
len: 14
j_gene: TRBJ2-2
abundance: -
v_gene: TRBV4-1

CDR3aa: CASSIAGGVKTEQYF
CDR3nt: TGTGCCAGTAGTATAGCGGGGGGCGTTAAGACGGAGCAGTACTTC
d_gene: -
len: 15
j_gene: TRBJ2-5
abundance: -
v_gene: TRBV19

CDR3aa: CASSRIPGPPTEAFF
CDR3nt: TGCGCCAGCAGCCGTATACCGGGGCCCCCCACTGAAGCTTTCTTT
d_gene: -
len: 15
j_gene: TRBJ1-1
abundance: -
v_gene: TRBV5-1

CDR3aa: CASSGLGLAGSYEQYF
CDR3nt: TGTGCCAGCAGTGGCCTGGGACTAGCGGGGTCCTACGAGCAGTACTTC
d_gene: TRBD2
len: 16
j_gene: TRBJ2-7
abundance: -
v_gene: TRBV25-1